Each of the 10 T cell receptor beta chains below was sequenced from the same sample in a study of low-dose radiotherapy and immunotherapy resistance in tumors. Time point here: before trial treatment. TRAV and TRBV primers primed cDNA for both TCRalpha and TCRbeta. TCRs were amplified for 15 to 20 PCR cycles with a constant-region primer and V-primer adapter. TCRdb reprocessed the reads with MiXCR, giving one entry per CDR3 protein. The data show 75,000 to 95,000 distinct CDR3 sequences, 9.4% seen once. The specimen was PBMCs, collected before treatment. These TCRs come from a male donor with prostate cancer.

This clonotype has a count of ten or more. One junction end does not reproduce the germline sequence, and a read error may be involved. The chain has TRBV6-1 and TRBJ2-3; the D gene is possibly TRBD1 (5 bases). Germline V gives CDR1 MNHNS, CDR2 SASEGT. CDR3 length: 14 residues. CDR3 protein: CASMNDRSKDTQYF. The DNA for the CDR3 is TGTGCCAGCATGAACGACAGAAGCAAAGATACGCAGTATTTT.

This clonotype was seen at least ten times. The chain recombines TRBV20-1 with TRBJ2-3; TRBD2 might be the D (6 bases). CDR1 is DFQATT and CDR2 is SNEGSKA in the germline V gene (reference sequence). This CDR3 spans 15 amino acids. V gave up 3 bases and J gave up 1 base, with 14 bases separating them. The CDR3 DNA reads TGCAGTGCTAGGGAGGACCAGCGGGGCACAGATACGCAGTATTTT. Translated: CSAREDQRGTDTQYF.

This clonotype has at least ten counts. The genes are TRBV29-1 and TRBJ2-1; D is perhaps TRBD1 (5 bases). Trimming removed 4 bases from V and 1 base from J, with 14 bases in between. The CDR3 totals 15 residues. The germline gives CDR1 SQVTM, CDR2 ANQGSEA. This chain's CDR3 is CSVALLSGSYNEQFF. CDR3 DNA sequence: TGCAGCGTTGCACTGTTGTCAGGGTCCTACAATGAGCAGTTCTTC.

This clonotype occurred many times. The chain joins TRBV27 to TRBJ2-2, with D unresolved. Trimming stripped 5 bases from V and 1 base from J, with 14 bases between. The V gene's germline CDR1 is MNHEY and CDR2 SMNVEV (reference sequence). The CDR3 contains 16 residues. The CDR3 sequence: CASSAWPPGNTGELFF. The CDR3, as DNA: TGTGCCAGCAGTGCCTGGCCCCCAGGGAACACCGGGGAGCTGTTTTTT.

The sample holds many counts of this clonotype. The chain is built from TRBV9 and TRBJ2-2; possible D gene TRBD2, 7 bases. V was cut by 3 bases and J by 5 bases, with 11 bases left in between. The CDR3 contains 14 residues. The V gene's germline CDR1 is SGDLS and CDR2 YYNGEE. The chain's CDR3 is CASSDGGLTGELFF. CDR3 DNA sequence: TGTGCCAGCAGCGACGGGGGGCTGACCGGGGAGCTGTTTTTT.

This clonotype was seen many times. This chain uses TRBV15 with TRBJ1-1; the match to TRBD1 covers 7 bases. Per germline, CDR1 LNHNV and CDR2 YYDKDF (reference sequence). Unmatched junction bases numbered 5, after V lost 0 bases and J lost 4 bases. This CDR3 comprises 15 residues. CDR3 region: CATSREAGGITEAFF. In DNA form, the CDR3 reads TGTGCCACCAGCAGAGAGGCAGGGGGAATCACTGAAGCTTTCTTT.

This clonotype was seen a handful of times. The DNA is left out, because the CDR3 cannot be placed on it with certainty; the CDR3 is given as TCRdb lists it. This sequence joins TRBV3-1 and TRBJ2-2; TRBD2 reflects the table's D call only, with no check against the DNA. Germline values: CDR1 LGHDT, CDR2 YNNKEL (reference sequence). The CDR3 is 18 amino acids long, termini counted. CDR3 in amino acids: CASSQGRLAGEYRGAVFF.

This clonotype appeared many times. The V call is TRBV4-1, the J call TRBJ2-2; 8 positions agree with TRBD1. The CDR3 is 15 residues long. Germline CDR1 and CDR2: MGHRA and YSYEKL. The J segment lost 6 bases and the V segment lost 1 base, leaving 4 bases of the junction unmatched. The CDR3 protein is CASSQGTGRAGELFF. CDR3 sequence (DNA): TGCGCCAGCAGCCAAGGGACAGGGAGAGCCGGGGAGCTGTTTTTT.

As regards this clonotype: A far larger clone differs by one base, so this is likely a read error. The chain links TRBV28 to TRBJ2-1; tentatively, D is TRBD2 (6 bases). Germline values: CDR1 MDHEN, CDR2 SYDVKM. V lost 6 bases and J lost 13, with 13 bases in between. The CDR3 covers 11 residues. The CDR3 loop is CASRARETQFF. For the CDR3, the DNA is TGTGCCAGCAGAGCACGGGAGACCCAGTTCTTC.

This clonotype appeared many times. This rearrangement joins TRBV28 to TRBJ1-5; D gene ambiguous. The CDR3 contains 14 residues. Trimming shortened V by 1 base and J by 7 bases, and 11 bases separated the two germline ends. Germline CDR1 and CDR2: MDHEN and SYDVKM. CDR3 nucleotides: TGTGCCAGCAGTTTATCTTGGGGAGGACAGCCCCAGCATTTT. Translation gives CASSLSWGGQPQHF.